This paragraph covers one T cell receptor (beta chain) sequence. This sample was taken from a study of shared T cell receptors in the human thymus. Only in-frame clones appear in the TCRdb table, and some are missing; sequencing was by immunoSEQ multiplex PCR. The sample shows roughly 500,000 clones, 78% of them seen only once. Looked up from germline, CDR1 is LNHDA and CDR2 is SQIVND (reference sequence). CDR3 length: 17 amino acids. With 0 bases removed from V and 1 base from J, the gap between germline ends came to 15 bases. These records were also assigned to another study, of human thymus T cells. That paper adds: Thymus tissue was removed during corrective cardiac surgery. Thymic and blood repertoires appeared to carry a bias in their V and J gene usage.

The material sequenced was thymocytes. This chain links TRBV19 with TRBJ1-1; TRBD1 is a possible D gene (6 bases). The source of this sequence is a boy under two years old with a congenital heart defect. CDR3 in DNA: TGTGCCAGTAGTATAGATCGACAGGAGGACAGGAACACTGAAGCTTTCTTT. Encoded protein: CASSIDRQEDRNTEAFF.